Each of the 32 T cell receptor beta chains below was sequenced from the same sample in a study of identical twins. MiXCR, run by TCRdb on the 5' RACE reads, gives a single entry per CDR3 protein. The data hold about 920,000 distinct CDR3 sequences, with 9% to 15% observed a single time. The same data also contributed to another study, on yellow fever vaccine responses in identical twins.

Sequenced material: PBMCs. The origin of the receptors is a woman younger than 35 in good health.

The rearrangement uses TRBV20-1 and TRBJ2-3; D may correspond to TRBD1 or TRBD2 (5 bases each). CDR1 and CDR2 from the germline V gene are DFQATT and SNEGSKA (reference sequence). The CDR3 is made up of 12 amino acids. V was pared by 7 bases and J by 2 bases, with 10 bases between. The CDR3 reads CSGWGSTDTQYF. The CDR3 nucleotides read TGCAGTGGATGGGGGTCCACAGATACGCAGTATTTT.

The V gene is TRBV5-5, the J gene TRBJ2-4; D not certain. Germline CDR1 is SGHKS and CDR2 is YYEKEE (reference sequence). The V and J ends lost 2 bases and 0 bases respectively, with 12 bases between them. The CDR3 spans 16 residues. The CDR3 sequence is CASSFAGTLAKNIQYF. CDR3 DNA: TGTGCCAGCAGCTTCGCCGGAACCCTAGCCAAAAACATTCAGTACTTC.

The rearrangement links TRBV25-1 to TRBJ2-7; 7 bases fit TRBD2. CDR3 length: 16 amino acids. Germline values: CDR1 MGHDK, CDR2 SYGVNS. V lost 4 bases, J lost 6 bases, and 15 bases stayed unmatched. The CDR3 sequence is CASSVTWGGGPLEQYF. The DNA of the CDR3 is TGTGCCAGCAGTGTAACTTGGGGGGGAGGGCCGCTCGAGCAGTACTTC.

This chain links TRBV11-2 with TRBJ2-7; D may match TRBD1 or TRBD2 (5 bases each). Germline lookup yields CDR1 SGHAT and CDR2 FQNNGV. The germline V and J ends were trimmed by 4 bases and 1 base, with 11 bases remaining between them. The CDR3 contains 14 residues. The CDR3 DNA sequence: TGTGCCAGCAGCTCAGGCTGGGGGTCCTACGAGCAGTACGTC. It encodes CASSSGWGSYEQYV.

This clonotype has a handful of counts. V is TRBV27 and J is TRBJ2-7; D might be TRBD1 (6 bases). Germline CDR1 and CDR2: MNHEY and SMNVEV (reference sequence). The CDR3 consists of 15 residues. V lost 0 bases, J lost 2 bases, and 11 bases lay in between. The CDR3, as DNA: TGTGCCAGCAGTTTATCCGGACAGATACCCTACGAGCAGTACTTC. Its protein product is CASSLSGQIPYEQYF.

This clonotype was seen at least ten times. The rearrangement links TRBV29-1 to TRBJ1-4, with 8 nucleotides matching TRBD1. The CDR3 loop spans 16 amino acids. The germline V gene has CDR1 SQVTM and CDR2 ANQGSEA. Losses at the gene ends were 4 bases for V and 5 bases for J; bases not matched to a gene: 12. The DNA of the CDR3 is TGCAGCGTTGTGGGGCAGGGGGCGGAGGAGAATGAAAAACTGTTTTTT. Protein product: CSVVGQGAEENEKLFF. The entire variable domain, with the rest obtained from reference TRBV29-1 and TRBJ1-4, is as follows: SAVISQKPSRDICQRGTSLTIQCQVDSQVTMMFWYRQQPGQSLTLIATANQGSEATYESGFVIDKFPISRPNLTFSTLTVSNMSPEDSSIYLCSVVGQGAEENEKLFFGSGTQLSVL.

This clonotype was observed a handful of times. The gene calls are TRBV6-2 or TRBV6-3 and TRBJ1-5; TRBD1 matches at 11 bases. Unmatched junction bases numbered 5, after V lost 7 bases and J lost 6 bases. In germline, CDR1 is MNHEY, CDR2 SVGEGT. The CDR3 spans 14 residues. The CDR3 spells CASTRTGGFQPQHF. CDR3 coding DNA: TGTGCCAGCACCCGGACAGGGGGCTTTCAGCCCCAGCATTTT.

V gene TRBV11-2 combines with J gene TRBJ1-5; D remains ambiguous. This CDR3 is 15 amino acids long. The germline V gene has CDR1 SGHAT and CDR2 FQNNGV. The V end was cut by 2 bases, the J end by 1 base, with 9 bases between. The CDR3 is CASSLRIGSNQPQHF. CDR3 nucleotide sequence: TGTGCCAGCAGCTTAAGGATTGGGAGCAATCAGCCCCAGCATTTT.

The chain has TRBV11-2 and TRBJ1-1, with D unclear. V lost 5 bases and J 5 bases, leaving 9 bases between the germline ends. Per the germline V gene, CDR1 is SGHAT and CDR2 is FQNNGV. This CDR3 spans 12 amino acids. CDR3 in amino acids: CASSGRWTEAFF. For the CDR3, the DNA is TGTGCCAGCAGCGGAAGATGGACTGAAGCTTTCTTT.

This clonotype has only a few counts. The J gene is TRBJ2-3, the V gene TRBV3-1; D unresolved. CDR1 is LGHDT, CDR2 YNNKEL, per germline (reference sequence). Trimming cost V 2 bases and J 2 bases, with 8 bases left between them. The CDR3 is 14 residues long. The DNA for the CDR3 is TGTGCCAGCAGCCAAAAGGCCTCCACAGATACGCAGTATTTT. Protein product: CASSQKASTDTQYF.

V usage is TRBV5-1 and J usage is TRBJ2-1, with 7 bases identical to TRBD1. CDR3 size: 16 residues. V lost 6 bases and J lost 5; bases outside the gene matches: 14. Germline CDR1 is SGHRS and CDR2 is YFSETQ. CDR3 sequence reads: CASKRNTGQRNNEQFF. The CDR3 region has the DNA TGCGCCAGCAAACGTAACACGGGACAGAGAAACAATGAGCAGTTCTTC.

The V gene is TRBV5-1, the J gene TRBJ1-4; unclear D gene. Germline V gene lookup returns CDR1 SGHRS and CDR2 YFSETQ. V dropped 0 bases and J dropped 3 bases, with 6 bases sitting between them. The CDR3 is 14 residues long. CDR3 DNA sequence: TGCGCCAGCAGCTTGGTCGGATCTAATGAAAAACTGTTTTTT. It specifies CASSLVGSNEKLFF.

This sequence joins TRBV28 and TRBJ1-5; maybe TRBD1 (5 bases). Germline values: CDR1 MDHEN, CDR2 SYDVKM. CDR3 length: 16 amino acids. The V gene lost 4 bases and the J gene lost 0 bases, with 13 bases spanning the gap. The CDR3 nucleotides are TGTGCCAGCAGTTCCCCCGCGGGGGGTAGCAATCAGCCCCAGCATTTT. This codes for CASSSPAGGSNQPQHF.

The V gene is TRBV20-1, the J gene TRBJ1-6; possible D gene TRBD1, 5 bases. The CDR3 contains 16 residues. Germline lookup yields CDR1 DFQATT and CDR2 SNEGSKA (reference sequence). V was shortened by 1 base and J by 0 bases, with 10 bases between the two germline ends. CDR3 amino acids: CSARGGVSSYNSPLHF. The CDR3 coding sequence is TGCAGTGCTAGAGGGGGGGTGAGCTCCTATAATTCACCCCTCCACTTT.

The CDR3 spells CASSLSRFGNGYTF. CDR3 nucleotides: TGTGCCAGCAGCTTGTCCAGATTCGGGAATGGCTACACCTTC. This rearrangement joins TRBV11-2 to TRBJ1-2; no firm D call. Trimming pared 3 bases from V and 6 bases from J, leaving 14 bases between. This CDR3 region has 14 residues. The germline V gene has CDR1 SGHAT and CDR2 FQNNGV.

This clonotype was seen only a few times. This chain links TRBV28 with TRBJ2-3; TRBD1 or TRBD2 may be the D gene (5 bases each). CDR1 MDHEN and CDR2 SYDVKM come from the germline V gene. The CDR3 runs to 16 residues. V was trimmed by 7 bases and J by 1 base, leaving 18 bases between them. The CDR3 coding sequence is TGTGCCAGCACCCTCACCCCCGGGGCAGGCACAGATACGCAGTATTTT. Its protein product is CASTLTPGAGTDTQYF.

The genes are TRBV20-1 and TRBJ2-5; a possible D gene is TRBD1 (5 bases). The CDR3 runs to 13 residues. Germline V gene sequence: CDR1 DFQATT, CDR2 SNEGSKA (reference sequence). V was pared by 6 bases and J by 2 bases, with 13 bases between. In DNA, the CDR3 is TGCAGTGCACTTCTTAGGGGACAAGAGACCCAGTACTTC. Its translation: CSALLRGQETQYF.

A few counts support this clonotype. This chain connects TRBV10-3 to TRBJ2-7, with TRBD2 matching 8 bases. The CDR3 extends over 13 amino acids. The J segment lost 5 bases and the V segment lost 10 bases, leaving 10 bases of the junction unmatched. The germline gives CDR1 ENHRY, CDR2 SYGVKD. This chain's CDR3 is CATHLGLENEQYF. Written as DNA, the CDR3 is TGTGCCACACATCTGGGACTAGAGAACGAGCAGTACTTC.

There are a few counts of this clonotype. J is TRBJ1-2 and V is TRBV29-1; 9 bases align to TRBD1. Germline V gene data show CDR1 as SQVTM and CDR2 as ANQGSEA. There are 15 residues in the CDR3. Trimming removed 0 bases from V and 4 bases from J; junction bases left unmatched: 6. The CDR3 nucleotides are TGCAGCGTTGAAGATGCAGGACAGGGGCCCTATGGCTACACCTTC. It is translated as CSVEDAGQGPYGYTF.

This rearrangement joins TRBV9 to TRBJ2-3; weak D call: TRBD2 (7 bases). Trimming shortened V by 2 bases and J by 1 base, and 17 bases separated the two germline ends. CDR3 length: 17 residues. Looked up from germline, CDR1 is SGDLS and CDR2 is YYNGEE. The CDR3 here is CASSVEFRGGGTDTQYF. CDR3 DNA sequence: TGTGCCAGCAGCGTCGAGTTCAGGGGAGGGGGCACAGATACGCAGTATTTT. Complete variable domain (other parts from reference TRBV9 and TRBJ2-3): DSGVTQTPKHLITATGQRVTLRCSPRSGDLSVYWYQQSLDQGLQFLIQYYNGEERAKGNILERFSAQQFPDLHSELNLSSLELGDSALYFCASSVEFRGGGTDTQYFGPGTRLTVL.

The V and J genes are TRBV10-3 and TRBJ2-5; D may correspond to TRBD1 or TRBD2 (5 bases each). Germline loops: CDR1 ENHRY, CDR2 SYGVKD. This CDR3 is built from 12 residues. Trimming shortened V by 10 bases and J by 10 bases, and 19 bases separated the two germline ends. The CDR3, as DNA: TGTGCCAGCAGGGACCCATCGGGTGACCAGTACTTC. It specifies CASRDPSGDQYF.

The J gene is TRBJ1-2, the V gene TRBV12-3 or TRBV12-4; maybe TRBD1 (6 bases). This CDR3 contains 17 residues. Trimming removed 5 bases at V and 0 bases at J, with 19 bases between. Written as DNA, the CDR3 is TGTGCCAGCAGTCTAAGGTCGGGGGCCGGGGCTAACTATGGCTACACCTTC. As protein: CASSLRSGAGANYGYTF.

The table lists this clonotype with many counts. This chain connects TRBV5-1 to TRBJ2-3, with TRBD2 as a possible D gene (5 bases). Germline assignment: CDR1 SGHRS and CDR2 YFSETQ. V was shortened by 0 bases and J by 5 bases, with 10 bases between the two germline ends. The CDR3 runs 14 residues. The CDR3 DNA is TGCGCCAGCAGCTTGGATAGCCGGGGAGATACGCAGTATTTT. Translating gives CASSLDSRGDTQYF.

This clonotype was observed a handful of times. This chain uses TRBV6-1 with TRBJ2-2, with 10 bases aligning to TRBD1. The length of the CDR3 is 16 residues. The junction had 11 bases not matched to a gene; V was cut back by 7 bases and J by 6 bases. CDR1 is MNHNS, CDR2 SASEGT, per germline. In DNA, the CDR3 is TGTGCCAGCACTACCCGGGGACAGGGGTGGGCCGGGGAGCTGTTTTTT. This translates into CASTTRGQGWAGELFF.

This clonotype was detected a few times. The gene calls are TRBV20-1 and TRBJ2-3, with D perhaps matching TRBD2 (5 bases). V gave up 3 bases and J gave up 2 bases, with 18 bases separating them. Germline values: CDR1 DFQATT, CDR2 SNEGSKA (reference sequence). The CDR3 spans 16 residues. CDR3 region: CSARLLERYFTDTQYF. The DNA of the CDR3 is TGCAGTGCTAGGTTGCTCGAGCGGTACTTCACAGATACGCAGTATTTT.

This chain connects TRBV10-3 to TRBJ1-2, with D possibly matching TRBD1 (6 bases). Trimming stripped 7 bases from V and 8 bases from J, with 14 bases between. CDR1 is ENHRY and CDR2 is SYGVKD in the germline V gene. This CDR3 comprises 12 residues. CDR3 amino acids: CAINSGVNGYTF. As DNA, the CDR3 is TGTGCCATCAATTCAGGGGTTAACGGCTACACCTTC.

The gene calls are TRBV7-9 and TRBJ2-7, with 10 bases fitting TRBD1. V lost 0 bases and J lost 5; bases outside the gene matches: 7. This CDR3 has 16 residues. CDR1 and CDR2 from the germline V gene are SEHNR and FQNEAQ (reference sequence). The CDR3 spells CASSLAFGTGAHEQYF. CDR3 sequence (DNA): TGTGCCAGCAGCTTAGCTTTTGGGACAGGGGCCCACGAGCAGTACTTC.

V is TRBV10-3 and J is TRBJ2-2, with D possibly being TRBD1 (6 bases). Trimming cost V 5 bases and J 4 bases, with 20 bases left between them. The CDR3 length is 17 residues. CDR1 is ENHRY and CDR2 is SYGVKD in the germline V gene. The CDR3 region is CAISLFRMTQGTGELFF. The CDR3 bases are TGTGCCATCAGTCTCTTTAGAATGACACAGGGCACCGGGGAGCTGTTTTTT.

V usage is TRBV15 and J usage is TRBJ1-1; 8 nucleotides match TRBD1. The CDR3 sequence is 18 residues long. The V and J ends lost 0 bases and 1 base, in that order; junction bases with no gene match: 10. CDR1 is LNHNV, CDR2 YYDKDF, per germline (reference sequence). The CDR3 nucleotides are TGTGCCACCAGCAGAGACCCCGGGACAGGTACATCGAACACTGAAGCTTTCTTT. It is translated as CATSRDPGTGTSNTEAFF.

The genes are TRBV4-1 and TRBJ2-7, with 10 bases identical to TRBD1. CDR3 length: 14 amino acids. J gave up 6 bases and V 3 bases, and 5 bases lay outside the gene matches. Looked up from germline, CDR1 is MGHRA and CDR2 is YSYEKL. This CDR3 reads CASSHPGQGSEQYV. CDR3 in DNA: TGCGCCAGCAGCCACCCGGGACAGGGGTCCGAGCAGTACGTC.

In this sample, this clonotype turned up many times. The chain employs TRBV6-1 and TRBJ2-7; 10 nucleotides line up with TRBD1. V lost 5 bases and J lost 7; bases outside the gene matches: 8. This CDR3 is 14 amino acids long. The germline CDR1 and CDR2 sequences are MNHNS and SASEGT. The DNA for the CDR3 is TGTGCCAGCAGTAATACCGGACAGGGGGGGGAGCAGTACGTC. This gives the protein CASSNTGQGGEQYV.

This chain connects TRBV7-2 to TRBJ2-7; D gene uncertain. The germline gives CDR1 SGHTA, CDR2 FQGNSA. Trimming took off 4 bases at V and 6 bases at J, with 10 bases between the two ends. This CDR3 comprises 12 residues. The chain's CDR3 is CASSSTSIEQYV. The CDR3 DNA reads as TGTGCCAGCAGCTCTACCAGTATCGAGCAGTACGTC.